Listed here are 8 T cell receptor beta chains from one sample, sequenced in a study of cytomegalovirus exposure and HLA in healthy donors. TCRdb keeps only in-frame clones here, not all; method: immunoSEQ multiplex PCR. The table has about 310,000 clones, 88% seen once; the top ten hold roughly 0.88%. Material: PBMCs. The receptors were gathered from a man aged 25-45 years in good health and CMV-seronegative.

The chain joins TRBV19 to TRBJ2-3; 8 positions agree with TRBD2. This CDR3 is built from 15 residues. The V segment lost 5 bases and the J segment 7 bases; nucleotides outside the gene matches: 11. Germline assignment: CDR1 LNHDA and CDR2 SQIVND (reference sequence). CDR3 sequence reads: CASSLGLAQLNTQYF. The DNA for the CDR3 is TGTGCCAGTAGTCTAGGACTAGCTCAGCTGAATACGCAGTATTTT.

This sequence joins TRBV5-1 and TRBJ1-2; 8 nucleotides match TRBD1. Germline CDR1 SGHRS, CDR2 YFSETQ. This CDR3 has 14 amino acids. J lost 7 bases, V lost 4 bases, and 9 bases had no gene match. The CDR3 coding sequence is TGCGCCAGCAGCCATGAAGCAGGGGGCGGTGGCTACACCTTC. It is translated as CASSHEAGGGGYTF. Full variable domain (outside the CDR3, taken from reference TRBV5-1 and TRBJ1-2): KAGVTQTPRYLIKTRGQQVTLSCSPISGHRSVSWYQQTPGQGLQFLFEYFSETQRNKGNFPGRFSGRQFSNSRSEMNVSTLELGDSALYLCASSHEAGGGGYTFGSGTRLTVV.

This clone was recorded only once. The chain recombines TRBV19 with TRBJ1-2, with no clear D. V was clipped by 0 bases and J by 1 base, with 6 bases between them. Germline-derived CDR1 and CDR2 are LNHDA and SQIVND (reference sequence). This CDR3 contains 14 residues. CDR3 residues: CASSIEDNNYGYTF. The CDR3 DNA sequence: TGTGCCAGTAGTATAGAAGACAATAACTATGGCTACACCTTC. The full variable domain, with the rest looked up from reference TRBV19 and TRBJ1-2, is DGGITQSPKYLFRKEGQNVTLSCEQNLNHDAMYWYRQDPGQGLRLIYYSQIVNDFQKGDIAEGYSVSREKKESFPLTVTSAQKNPTAFYLCASSIEDNNYGYTFGSGTRLTVV.

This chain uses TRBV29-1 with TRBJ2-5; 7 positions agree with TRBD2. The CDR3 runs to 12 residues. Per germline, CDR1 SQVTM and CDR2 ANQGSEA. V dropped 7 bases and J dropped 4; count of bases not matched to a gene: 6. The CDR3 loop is CSGTSERETQYF. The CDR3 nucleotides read TGCAGCGGTACTAGCGAGCGAGAGACCCAGTACTTC.

The CDR3 loop reads CASRTTPDSTGELFF. CDR3 DNA sequence: TGTGCCAGTAGAACAACCCCGGACAGTACCGGGGAGCTGTTTTTT. The chain couples TRBV19 to TRBJ2-2; D is possibly TRBD1 (6 bases). CDR1 and CDR2 (germline): LNHDA, SQIVND (reference sequence). V was trimmed by 6 bases and J by 5 bases, leaving 16 bases between them. The CDR3 consists of 15 residues.

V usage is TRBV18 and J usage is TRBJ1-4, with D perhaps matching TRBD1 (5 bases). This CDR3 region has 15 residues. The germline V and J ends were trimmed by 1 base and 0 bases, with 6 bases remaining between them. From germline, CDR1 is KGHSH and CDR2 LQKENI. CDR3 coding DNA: TGTGCCAGCTCACCACAGGGGCCAACTAATGAAAAACTGTTTTTT. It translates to CASSPQGPTNEKLFF. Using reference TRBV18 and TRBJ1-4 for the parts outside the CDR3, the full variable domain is NAGVMQNPRHLVRRRGQEARLRCSPMKGHSHVYWYRQLPEEGLKFMVYLQKENIIDESGMPKERFSAEFPKEGPSILRIQQVVRGDSAAYFCASSPQGPTNEKLFFGSGTQLSVL.

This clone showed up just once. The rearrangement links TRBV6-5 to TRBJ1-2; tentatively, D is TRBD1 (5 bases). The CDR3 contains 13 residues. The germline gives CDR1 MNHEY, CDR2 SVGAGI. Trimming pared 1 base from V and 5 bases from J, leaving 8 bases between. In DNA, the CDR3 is TGTGCCAGCAGTTACTGGGGCCCTTATGGCTACACCTTC. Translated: CASSYWGPYGYTF.

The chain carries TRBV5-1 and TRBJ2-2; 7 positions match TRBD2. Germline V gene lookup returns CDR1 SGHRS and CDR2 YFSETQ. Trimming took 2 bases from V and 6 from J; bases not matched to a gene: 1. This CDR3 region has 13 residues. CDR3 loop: CASSLRGAGELFF. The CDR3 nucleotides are TGCGCCAGCAGCTTACGGGGGGCCGGGGAGCTGTTTTTT.